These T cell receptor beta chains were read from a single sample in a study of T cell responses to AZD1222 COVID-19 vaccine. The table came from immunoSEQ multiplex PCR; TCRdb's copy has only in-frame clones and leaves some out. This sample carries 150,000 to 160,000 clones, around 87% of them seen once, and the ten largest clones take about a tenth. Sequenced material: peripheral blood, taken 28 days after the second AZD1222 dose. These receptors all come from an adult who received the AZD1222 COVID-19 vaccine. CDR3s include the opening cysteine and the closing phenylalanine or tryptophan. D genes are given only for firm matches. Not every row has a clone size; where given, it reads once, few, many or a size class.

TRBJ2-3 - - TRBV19 CASSGSSTDTQYF TGTGCCAGCAGTGGGTCAAGCACAGATACGCAGTATTTT
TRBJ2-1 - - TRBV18 CASSGQNEQFF TGTGCCAGCTCAGGACAGAATGAGCAGTTCTTC
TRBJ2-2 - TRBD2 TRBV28 CASSPGTSGPGELFF TGTGCCAGCAGTCCCGGGACTAGTGGTCCCGGGGAGCTGTTTTTT
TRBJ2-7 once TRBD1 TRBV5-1 CASSPGDSISYEQYF TGCGCCAGCAGCCCTGGGGACAGCATCTCCTACGAGCAGTACTTC
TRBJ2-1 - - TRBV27 CASSLAGTPYNEQFF TGTGCCAGCAGTTTAGCCGGGACTCCCTACAATGAGCAGTTCTTC
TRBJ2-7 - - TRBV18 CASSPGTAYEQYF TGTGCCAGCTCACCGGGAACAGCCTACGAGCAGTACTTC
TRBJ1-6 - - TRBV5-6 CASSLATTGQGSPLHF TGTGCCAGCAGCTTGGCGACGACAGGCCAAGGTTCACCCCTCCACTTT
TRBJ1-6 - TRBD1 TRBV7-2 CASGQGSSPLHF TGTGCCAGCGGACAGGGTAGTTCACCCCTCCACTTT
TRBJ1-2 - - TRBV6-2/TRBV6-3 CASSEQSYGYTF TGTGCCAGCAGCGAACAGTCCTATGGCTACACCTTC
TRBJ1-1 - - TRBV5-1 CASSRPGDNTEAFF TGCGCCAGCAGCCGTCCGGGTGATAACACTGAAGCTTTCTTT
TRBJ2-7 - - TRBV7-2 CASSRTAGAGEQYF TGTGCCAGCAGCCGTACCGCGGGGGCGGGGGAGCAGTACTTC
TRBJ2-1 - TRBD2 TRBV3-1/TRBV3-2 CASSPGLAGFEQFF TGTGCCAGCAGCCCTGGACTAGCGGGGTTCGAGCAGTTCTTC
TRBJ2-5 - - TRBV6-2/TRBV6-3 CASSYPGQTQYF TGTGCCAGCAGTTACCCAGGACAGACCCAGTACTTC
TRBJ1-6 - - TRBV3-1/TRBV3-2 CASSPGDNNSPLHF TGTGCCAGCAGCCCGGGGGATAATAATTCACCCCTCCACTTT
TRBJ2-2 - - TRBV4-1 CASSLGPSNTGELFF TGCGCCAGCAGCTTGGGACCCTCGAACACCGGGGAGCTGTTTTTT
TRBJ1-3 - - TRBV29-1 CSVVDLGQSGNTIYF TGCAGCGTTGTAGATCTGGGGCAGTCTGGAAACACCATATATTTT
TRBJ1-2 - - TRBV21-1 CASRTSYGYTF TGTGCCAGCAGGACCAGTTATGGCTACACCTTC
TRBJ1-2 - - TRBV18 CASSPNSPNYGYTF TGTGCCAGCTCACCAAACAGCCCTAACTATGGCTACACCTTC
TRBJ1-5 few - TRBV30 CAWSEAGQPQHF TGTGCCTGGAGTGAGGCTGGGCAGCCCCAGCATTTT
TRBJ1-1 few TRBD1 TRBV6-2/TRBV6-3 CASSYETGGTNTEAFF TGTGCCAGCAGTTACGAGACAGGGGGAACTAACACTGAAGCTTTCTTT
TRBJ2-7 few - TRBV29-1 CSGAGSYEQYF TGCAGCGGGGCGGGGTCCTACGAGCAGTACTTC
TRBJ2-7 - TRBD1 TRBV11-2 CASSLMGQGPYEQYF TGTGCCAGCAGCTTAATGGGACAGGGTCCCTACGAGCAGTACTTC
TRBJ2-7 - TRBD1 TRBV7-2 CASSARQGGTYEQYF TGTGCCAGCAGCGCGAGACAGGGTGGGACCTACGAGCAGTACTTC
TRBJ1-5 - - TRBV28 CASRPRVVWQPQHF TGTGCCAGCAGACCCAGGGTAGTATGGCAGCCCCAGCATTTT
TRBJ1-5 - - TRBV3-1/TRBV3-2 CASSQGRIRIGNQPQHF TGTGCCAGCAGCCAAGGCAGGATCAGGATCGGCAATCAGCCCCAGCATTTT
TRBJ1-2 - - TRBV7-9 CASSGTLGSYGYTF TGTGCCAGCAGCGGGACGTTGGGGTCCTATGGCTACACCTTC
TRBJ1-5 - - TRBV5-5 CASSLLYSNQPQHF TGTGCCAGCAGCTTATTATATAGCAATCAGCCCCAGCATTTT
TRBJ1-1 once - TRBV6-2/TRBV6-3 CASSYSTVGGGLNTEAFF TGTGCCAGCAGTTACTCGACAGTCGGGGGCGGACTAAACACTGAAGCTTTCTTT
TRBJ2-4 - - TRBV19 CASSFGQGNIQYF TGTGCCAGTAGTTTCGGGCAGGGCAACATTCAGTACTTC
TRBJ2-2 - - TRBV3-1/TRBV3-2 CASTGQNTGELFF TGTGCCAGCACGGGACAGAACACCGGGGAGCTGTTTTTT
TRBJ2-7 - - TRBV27 CASSLAGNPYEQYF TGTGCCAGCAGTTTAGCAGGGAATCCTTACGAGCAGTACTTC
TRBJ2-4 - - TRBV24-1 CATSEIRGGKNIQYF TGTGCCACCAGTGAAATTCGGGGAGGCAAAAACATTCAGTACTTC
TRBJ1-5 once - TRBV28 CASSLRGRTNQPQHF TGTGCCAGCAGTTTGAGGGGAAGAACCAATCAGCCCCAGCATTTT
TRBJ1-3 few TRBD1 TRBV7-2 CASSLSRDRSSGNTIYF TGTGCCAGCAGCTTGTCCCGGGACAGATCCTCTGGAAACACCATATATTTT
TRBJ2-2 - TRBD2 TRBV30 CAWTSQPGGRTGELFF TGTGCCTGGACCTCACAACCGGGAGGAAGAACCGGGGAGCTGTTTTTT
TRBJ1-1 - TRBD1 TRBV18 CASSPRDSMFMNTEAFF TGTGCCAGCTCACCGCGGGACAGTATGTTCATGAACACTGAAGCTTTCTTT
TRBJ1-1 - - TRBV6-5 CASSTGVGSGGAFF TGTGCCAGCAGTACTGGGGTTGGGTCAGGAGGGGCTTTCTTT
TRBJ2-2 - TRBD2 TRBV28 CASATGGPGTGELFF TGTGCCAGCGCTACGGGAGGGCCCGGCACCGGGGAGCTGTTTTTT
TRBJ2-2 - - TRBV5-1 CASSLRTVRDTGELFF TGCGCCAGCAGCTTACGGACCGTAAGGGACACCGGGGAGCTGTTTTTT
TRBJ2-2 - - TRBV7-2 CASNPARNTGELFF TGTGCCAGCAACCCAGCCAGGAACACCGGGGAGCTGTTTTTT
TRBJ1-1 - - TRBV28 CASNSLVTEAFF TGTGCCAGCAATTCTCTTGTCACTGAAGCTTTCTTT
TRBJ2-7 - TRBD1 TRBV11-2 CASSLERGPYEQYF TGTGCCAGCAGCTTAGAAAGGGGGCCGTACGAGCAGTACTTC